The 10 T cell receptor beta chains below come from one sample, sequenced in a study of T-cell memory formation after mild COVID-19. TCRdb independently ran MiXCR on the 5' RACE reads; one entry per CDR3 protein. The sample lists about 200,000 distinct CDR3 sequences; around 8.8% were seen once. Sequencing was performed on PBMCs or a T cell subset sorted from them (not recorded which). The receptors were sampled from a man between 18 and 29 years old who had mild COVID-19 (a few samples of this study predate the infection). Cell type and time point are not known.

This sequence joins TRBV6-5 and TRBJ1-2; a weak D match, TRBD1 (6 bases). The CDR3 extends over 14 amino acids. Trimming took off 4 bases at V and 1 base at J, with 10 bases between the two ends. Germline V gene data show CDR1 as MNHEY and CDR2 as SVGAGI. The CDR3 sequence is CASSFRGNNYGYTF. CDR3 in DNA: TGTGCCAGCAGTTTCAGGGGTAATAACTATGGCTACACCTTC.

The gene calls are TRBV20-1 and TRBJ1-1, with D possibly TRBD1 on 5 matching bases. This CDR3 contains 15 residues. From germline, CDR1 is DFQATT and CDR2 SNEGSKA (reference sequence). With 6 bases removed from V and 0 bases from J, the gap between germline ends came to 17 bases. In DNA form, the CDR3 reads TGCAGTGCGACAGAATTCACGTACATGAACACTGAAGCTTTCTTT. Translated: CSATEFTYMNTEAFF.

This clonotype occurred a few times. The chain recombines TRBV12-3 or TRBV12-4 with TRBJ2-5; 7 nucleotides match TRBD1. The V gene end was trimmed by 1 base and the J gene end by 2 bases; junction bases not matched to a gene: 4. The CDR3 runs to 15 residues. The CDR3 sequence is CASSLGQGFQETQYF. The CDR3 bases are TGTGCCAGCAGTTTAGGACAGGGATTTCAAGAGACCCAGTACTTC.

This clonotype was detected only a few times. This chain uses TRBV6-5 with TRBJ1-3; D call uncertain. Germline loops: CDR1 MNHEY, CDR2 SVGAGI. The V and J ends lost 2 bases and 0 bases respectively, with 8 bases between them. There are 15 residues in the CDR3. This chain's CDR3 is CASSYVTGSGNTIYF. The DNA for the CDR3 is TGTGCCAGCAGTTACGTTACGGGCTCTGGAAACACCATATATTTT.

This clonotype came up many times. The chain uses TRBV7-3 and TRBJ2-5, with 8 bases that match TRBD2. V lost 5 bases, J lost 5 bases, and 13 bases stayed unmatched. Looked up from germline, CDR1 is SGHTA and CDR2 is FQGTGA. The CDR3 totals 16 residues. CDR3 amino acids: CASSATSTGGAETQYF. CDR3 sequence (DNA): TGTGCCAGCAGCGCCACTTCTACGGGGGGGGCTGAGACCCAGTACTTC.

The chain joins TRBV11-2 to TRBJ1-3, with a weak D call TRBD1 (5 bases). This CDR3 has 15 residues. The germline CDR1 and CDR2 sequences are SGHAT and FQNNGV. Between the trimmed V and J ends, which lost 1 base and 4 bases, there was a span of 11 bases. The CDR3 bases are TGTGCCAGCAGCTTAGTTGTTGGGGACGGAAACACCATATATTTT. It encodes CASSLVVGDGNTIYF.

This clonotype was recorded a few times. The J gene is TRBJ2-6, the V gene TRBV5-4; the D gene is possibly TRBD2 (7 bases). Germline CDR1 reads SGHNT; CDR2 reads YYREEE (reference sequence). CDR3 length: 15 amino acids. V gave up 4 bases and J gave up 2 bases, with 10 bases separating them. CDR3 nucleotide sequence: TGTGCCAGCAGCCAAGGGGGGGCTGGGGCCAACGTCCTGACTTTC. This translates into CASSQGGAGANVLTF.

At least ten counts were recorded for this clonotype. This sequence joins TRBV5-1 and TRBJ2-3; 8 bases agree with TRBD2. The CDR3 runs to 15 residues. V shed 1 base and J 4 bases; nucleotides not matched to a gene: 5. Per germline, CDR1 SGHRS and CDR2 YFSETQ. This CDR3 is CASSLIGRGADTQYF. The CDR3 DNA reads as TGCGCCAGCAGCTTGATCGGGCGGGGGGCAGATACGCAGTATTTT.

J is TRBJ2-1 and V is TRBV6-5, with D possibly matching TRBD1 (6 bases). V was trimmed by 7 bases and J by 8 bases, leaving 18 bases between them. This CDR3 region has 14 residues. Germline lookup yields CDR1 MNHEY and CDR2 SVGAGI. The CDR3 nucleotides read TGTGCCAGCATTGCGGACAGTAGTTACCATGAGCAGTTCTTC. Encoded protein: CASIADSSYHEQFF.

This clonotype has a count of ten or more. The chain recombines TRBV19 with TRBJ2-1; 9 nucleotides line up with TRBD1. Germline-derived CDR1 and CDR2 are LNHDA and SQIVND (reference sequence). The V and J ends lost 4 bases and 8 bases, in that order; junction bases with no gene match: 3. The CDR3 covers 13 residues. The CDR3 sequence is CASSTRQGDEQFF. As DNA, the CDR3 is TGTGCCAGTAGTACTCGACAGGGGGATGAGCAGTTCTTC.